This TCR beta chain was sequenced for a study of blood T cells in healthy people across ages. The germline gives CDR1 LGHNA, CDR2 YSLEER. The junction had 4 bases not matched to a gene; V was cut back by 1 base and J by 10 bases. The CDR3 totals 13 residues. Researchers collected about 10 milliliters of peripheral blood from every single donor. Using a J-beta primer mix together with a sample-barcoded 5' primer, a second PCR was run for about 7 to 12 cycles. TCRdb ran MiXCR on the 5' RACE reads and lists one entry per CDR3 protein. The table includes around 580,000 distinct CDR3 sequences, around 48% detected once.

V and J are TRBV4-3 and TRBJ2-1; 7 nucleotides line up with TRBD2. This sequence was found in a man at least 80 years old in good health. The sample taken for sequencing was blood. CDR3 DNA: TGCGCCAGCAGCCAAGGTGGCGGGAGCGAGCAGTTCTTC. Translated: CASSQGGGSEQFF.